The 20 T cell receptor beta chains in this list originate from one sample, sequenced in a study of a mutant IDH1 vaccine in newly diagnosed glioma. The time point is: baseline, week 1 (first vaccination visit). Treatment given: pre-vaccination baseline after standard-of-care therapy. Using immunoSEQ multiplex PCR, the repertoire was profiled, and TCRdb retains in-frame clones only, with some absent. The data hold about 92,000 clones, with roughly four fifths observed a single time. The specimen was PBMCs, collected from a glioma patient treated with radiotherapy, temozolomide or both. The receptors here all came from a woman aged 45-65 years with glioma.

The chain recombines TRBV5-1 with TRBJ2-2; TRBD2 agrees at 12 bases. The CDR3 runs to 18 residues. Germline CDR1 and CDR2: SGHRS and YFSETQ. Losses at the gene ends were 0 bases for V and 3 bases for J; bases not matched to a gene: 6. The CDR3 region has the DNA TGCGCCAGCAGCTTGGGGCAGACTAGCGGGGGTTACACCGGGGAGCTGTTTTTT. The encoded protein is CASSLGQTSGGYTGELFF.

V gene TRBV5-5 combines with J gene TRBJ1-1; 8 nucleotides agree with TRBD1. After removal of 3 bases from V and 5 bases from J, the junction contained 12 bases not matched to a gene. This CDR3 comprises 16 residues. Germline values: CDR1 SGHKS, CDR2 YYEKEE (reference sequence). The chain's CDR3 is CASSSDREAVWTEAFF. In nucleotides, the CDR3 is TGTGCCAGCAGCTCGGACAGGGAAGCTGTATGGACTGAAGCTTTCTTT.

The J gene is TRBJ2-7, the V gene TRBV10-3; 7 nucleotides align to TRBD2. With V trimmed by 8 bases and J by 5 bases, 15 bases remained unmatched. In germline, CDR1 is ENHRY, CDR2 SYGVKD. CDR3 size: 15 residues. CDR3 in amino acids: CAIGYIARGSHEQYF. The CDR3 region has the DNA TGTGCCATCGGATATATTGCTCGCGGGAGCCACGAGCAGTACTTC.

This rearrangement joins TRBV10-1 to TRBJ1-1; D gene unclear. Per germline, CDR1 WNHNN and CDR2 SYGVQD (reference sequence). The CDR3 is 13 amino acids. The V gene lost 3 bases and the J gene lost 0 bases, with 5 bases spanning the gap. This CDR3 reads CASSDSLNTEAFF. The CDR3 coding sequence is TGCGCCAGCAGTGACAGCCTGAACACTGAAGCTTTCTTT.

The V call is TRBV7-2, the J call TRBJ1-1, with D possibly TRBD1 on 5 matching bases. Germline lookup yields CDR1 SGHTA and CDR2 FQGNSA. The CDR3 totals 13 residues. V lost 5 bases to trimming and J lost 0 bases, with 7 bases between them. CDR3 in amino acids: CASSKGMNTEAFF. Here the CDR3 DNA reads TGTGCCAGCAGCAAGGGGATGAACACTGAAGCTTTCTTT.

This clone has just a few counts. The genes are TRBV6-1 and TRBJ1-1, with 7 bases aligning to TRBD1. CDR1 MNHNS and CDR2 SASEGT come from the germline V gene. The length of the CDR3 is 13 residues. V shed 7 bases and J 5 bases; nucleotides not matched to a gene: 7. Here the CDR3 reads CASTQGDWTEAFF. The CDR3 DNA reads TGTGCCAGCACGCAGGGGGATTGGACTGAAGCTTTCTTT.

The genes are TRBV5-1 and TRBJ2-5, with D maybe TRBD1 (6 bases). The CDR3 contains 14 residues. The germline gives CDR1 SGHRS, CDR2 YFSETQ. V was cut by 0 bases and J by 0 bases, with 6 bases left in between. Written as DNA, the CDR3 is TGCGCCAGCAGCTTGGACAGGGACCAAGAGACCCAGTACTTC. Its translation: CASSLDRDQETQYF.

V and J are TRBV18 and TRBJ1-1, with D possibly TRBD1 on 5 matching bases. The V end was cut by 3 bases, the J end by 1 base, with 9 bases between. The CDR3 runs 14 residues. CDR1 KGHSH and CDR2 LQKENI come from the germline V gene. CDR3 amino acids: CASSPGRENTEAFF. The CDR3 region has the DNA TGTGCCAGCTCACCGGGACGAGAGAACACTGAAGCTTTCTTT. Based on the CDR3 plus reference TRBV18 and TRBJ1-1, the full variable domain is NAGVMQNPRHLVRRRGQEARLRCSPMKGHSHVYWYRQLPEEGLKFMVYLQKENIIDESGMPKERFSAEFPKEGPSILRIQQVVRGDSAAYFCASSPGRENTEAFFGQGTRLTVV.

This clone was counted once. This rearrangement joins TRBV9 to TRBJ1-3, with D tentatively TRBD1 (5 bases). With 3 bases removed from V and 4 bases from J, the gap between germline ends came to 11 bases. CDR3 length: 14 residues. Per the germline V gene, CDR1 is SGDLS and CDR2 is YYNGEE. CDR3 in amino acids: CASSGRGEGNTIYF. The DNA for the CDR3 is TGTGCCAGCAGCGGGAGAGGGGAGGGAAACACCATATATTTT.

The gene calls are TRBV7-2 and TRBJ2-7, with 8 nucleotides matching TRBD1. This CDR3 spans 15 amino acids. Germline values: CDR1 SGHTA, CDR2 FQGNSA. The V gene end was trimmed by 0 bases and the J gene end by 5 bases; junction bases not matched to a gene: 6. The CDR3 nucleotides are TGTGCCAGCAGCTTAGCCGGGACAGGTAGGCACGAGCAGTACTTC. Protein product: CASSLAGTGRHEQYF. The entire variable domain, with the rest obtained from reference TRBV7-2 and TRBJ2-7, is as follows: GAGVSQSPSNKVTEKGKDVELRCDPISGHTALYWYRQSLGQGLEFLIYFQGNSAPDKSGLPSDRFSAERTGGSVSTLTIQRTQQEDSAVYLCASSLAGTGRHEQYFGPGTRLTVT.

The J gene is TRBJ2-6, the V gene TRBV4-1, with TRBD1 identical over 11 bases. With 2 bases clipped from V and 0 bases from J, the junction kept 6 bases outside the gene matches. Germline-derived CDR1 and CDR2 are MGHRA and YSYEKL. CDR3 length equals 19 residues. CDR3 nucleotides: TGCGCCAGCAGCCAATCCCCCGGGACAGGGGGCTCTGGGGCCAACGTCCTGACTTTC. It codes for CASSQSPGTGGSGANVLTF.

The chain is built from TRBV25-1 and TRBJ2-2; 8 bases fit TRBD1. The trim removed 6 bases at V and 0 bases at J, leaving 6 bases unmatched. From germline, CDR1 is MGHDK and CDR2 SYGVNS. The CDR3 runs to 16 residues. The CDR3 spells CASRETGVANTGELFF. The DNA for the CDR3 is TGTGCCAGCAGAGAGACAGGGGTTGCGAACACCGGGGAGCTGTTTTTT.

The rearrangement links TRBV6-1 to TRBJ1-6, with TRBD1 as a possible D gene (6 bases). The CDR3 runs to 15 residues. CDR1 is MNHNS, CDR2 SASEGT, per germline. V gave up 6 bases and J gave up 5 bases, with 14 bases separating them. The chain's CDR3 is CASRTIDRNNSPLHF. CDR3 coding DNA: TGTGCCAGCAGAACTATCGACAGGAATAATTCACCCCTCCACTTT.

The chain couples TRBV7-3 to TRBJ1-1; no firm D call. There are 15 residues in the CDR3. Trimming removed 0 bases at V and 1 base at J, with 9 bases between. CDR1 is SGHTA, CDR2 FQGTGA, per germline. Here the CDR3 DNA reads TGTGCCAGCAGCTTAACGGGTCTGGGGAACACTGAAGCTTTCTTT. Amino acid sequence: CASSLTGLGNTEAFF.

The chain has TRBV6-4 and TRBJ1-5; no reliable D call. The CDR3 extends over 14 amino acids. Germline values: CDR1 MRHNA, CDR2 SNTAGT. With 3 bases removed from V and 0 bases from J, the gap between germline ends came to 6 bases. For the CDR3, the DNA is TGTGCCAGCAGTGAGATTGCTAGCAATCAGCCCCAGCATTTT. Translated: CASSEIASNQPQHF.

This clone came up a few times. This chain uses TRBV30 with TRBJ2-5; D uncertain. The germline V and J ends were trimmed by 5 bases and 7 bases, with 8 bases remaining between them. The CDR3 runs to 10 residues. Per the germline V gene, CDR1 is GTSNPN and CDR2 is SVGIG (reference sequence). The CDR3 DNA sequence: TGTGCCTGGGGGAAGACGACCCAGTACTTC. Translating it yields CAWGKTTQYF.

Here the CDR3 reads CASSPTAYRTQETQYF. CDR3 DNA: TGTGCCAGCAGCCCCACGGCCTATAGAACACAAGAGACCCAGTACTTC. The chain combines TRBV11-2 with TRBJ2-5; D ambiguous. The V end was cut by 5 bases, the J end by 2 bases, with 18 bases between. The CDR3 length is 16 residues. Per the germline V gene, CDR1 is SGHAT and CDR2 is FQNNGV.

This clone showed up just a few times. The chain links TRBV27 to TRBJ2-3, with D unclear. The CDR3 runs 12 residues. V was trimmed by 3 bases and J by 0 bases, leaving 1 base between them. The V gene's germline CDR1 is MNHEY and CDR2 SMNVEV (reference sequence). The CDR3 nucleotides are TGTGCCAGCAGTTTTAGCACAGATACGCAGTATTTT. Translation gives CASSFSTDTQYF.

The chain joins TRBV6-1 to TRBJ1-4; 9 bases are a match to TRBD1. From germline, CDR1 is MNHNS and CDR2 SASEGT. J lost 5 bases, V lost 6 bases, and 7 bases had no gene match. The CDR3 loop spans 15 amino acids. The CDR3 loop reads CASSWTGEGNEKLFF. The CDR3 DNA follows: TGTGCCAGCAGCTGGACAGGGGAAGGGAATGAAAAACTGTTTTTT.

The CDR3 coding sequence is TGTGCCAGCAGTCCCCGGGGCCGAGAGACCCAGTACTTC. Its protein is CASSPRGRETQYF. The chain employs TRBV6-5 and TRBJ2-5; tentatively, D is TRBD1 or TRBD2 (5 bases each). V was cut by 5 bases and J by 4 bases, with 11 bases left in between. This CDR3 spans 13 amino acids. Germline V gene lookup returns CDR1 MNHEY and CDR2 SVGAGI.